This TCR beta chain stems from a study of shared clonotypes between healthy human individuals. This CDR3 is 13 amino acids long. V lost 8 bases and J lost 7, with 12 bases in between. The germline V gene encodes CDR1 MNHEY and CDR2 SVGAGI. The repertoire was sequenced with immunoSEQ multiplex PCR; TCRdb's copy has only in-frame clones and lacks some. The sample records 2 million to 2.5 million clones, approximately 95% being singletons. The receptor's source is a man aged 18 to 29 in good health. The material sequenced was naive CD4+ T cells sorted from blood. Subset here: CD45RA+ positively selected. This chain joins TRBV6-5 and TRBJ1-6; no clear D. The CDR3 protein is CASWGRANSPLHF. The CDR3 DNA is TGTGCCAGCTGGGGAAGGGCGAATTCACCCCTCCACTTT.